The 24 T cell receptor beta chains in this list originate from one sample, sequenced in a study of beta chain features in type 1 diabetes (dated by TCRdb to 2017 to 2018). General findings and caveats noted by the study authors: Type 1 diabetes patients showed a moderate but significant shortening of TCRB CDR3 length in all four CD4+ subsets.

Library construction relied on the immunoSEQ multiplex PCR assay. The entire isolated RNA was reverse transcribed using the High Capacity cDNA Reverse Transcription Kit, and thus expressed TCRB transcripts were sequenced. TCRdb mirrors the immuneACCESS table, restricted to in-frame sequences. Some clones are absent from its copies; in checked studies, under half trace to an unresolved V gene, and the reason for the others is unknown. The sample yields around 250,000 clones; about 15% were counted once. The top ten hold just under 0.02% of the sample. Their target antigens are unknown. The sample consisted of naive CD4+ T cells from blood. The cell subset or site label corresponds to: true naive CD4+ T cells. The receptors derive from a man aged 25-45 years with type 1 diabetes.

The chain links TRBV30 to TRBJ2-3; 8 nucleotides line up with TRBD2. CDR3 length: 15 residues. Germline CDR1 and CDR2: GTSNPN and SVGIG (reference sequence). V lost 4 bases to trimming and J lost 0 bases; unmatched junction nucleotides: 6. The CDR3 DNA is TGTGCCTGGACAAGACTAGCGTCGAGCACAGATACGCAGTATTTT. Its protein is CAWTRLASSTDTQYF. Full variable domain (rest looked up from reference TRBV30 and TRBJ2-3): SQTIHQWPATLVQPVGSPLSLECTVEGTSNPNLYWYRQAAGRGLQLLFYSVGIGQISSEVPQNLSASRPQDRQFILSSKKLLLSDSGFYLCAWTRLASSTDTQYFGPGTRLTVL.

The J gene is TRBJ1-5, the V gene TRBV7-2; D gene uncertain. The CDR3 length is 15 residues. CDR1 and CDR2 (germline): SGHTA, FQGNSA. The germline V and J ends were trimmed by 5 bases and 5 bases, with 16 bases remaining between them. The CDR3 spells CASSANPGADQPQHF. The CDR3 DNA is TGTGCCAGCAGCGCAAACCCAGGCGCCGATCAGCCCCAGCATTTT.

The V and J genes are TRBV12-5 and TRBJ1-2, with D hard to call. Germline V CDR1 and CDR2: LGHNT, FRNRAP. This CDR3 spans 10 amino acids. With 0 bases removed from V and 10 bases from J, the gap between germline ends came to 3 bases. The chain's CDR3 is CASGLVAYTF. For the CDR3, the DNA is TGTGCTAGTGGTTTGGTGGCCTACACCTTC. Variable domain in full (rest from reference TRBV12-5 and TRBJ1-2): DARVTQTPRHKVTEMGQEVTMRCQPILGHNTVFWYRQTMMQGLELLAYFRNRAPLDDSGMPKDRFSAEMPDATLATLKIQPSEPRDSAVYFCASGLVAYTFGSGTRLTVV.

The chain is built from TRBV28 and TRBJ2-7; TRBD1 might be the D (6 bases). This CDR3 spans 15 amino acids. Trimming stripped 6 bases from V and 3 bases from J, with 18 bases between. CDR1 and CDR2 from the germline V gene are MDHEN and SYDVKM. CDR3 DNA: TGTGCCAGCAGCCCTCCAGGGGTCCTCCACTACGAGCAGTACTTC. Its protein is CASSPPGVLHYEQYF.

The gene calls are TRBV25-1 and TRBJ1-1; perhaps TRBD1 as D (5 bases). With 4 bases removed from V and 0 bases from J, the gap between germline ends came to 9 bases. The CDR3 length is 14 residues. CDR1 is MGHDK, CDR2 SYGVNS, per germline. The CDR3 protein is CASSARGMNTEAFF. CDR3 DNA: TGTGCCAGCAGTGCTCGGGGGATGAACACTGAAGCTTTCTTT. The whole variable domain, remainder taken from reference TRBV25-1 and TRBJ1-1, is EADIYQTPRYLVIGTGKKITLECSQTMGHDKMYWYQQDPGMELHLIHYSYGVNSTEKGDLSSESTVSRIRTEHFPLTLESARPSHTSQYLCASSARGMNTEAFFGQGTRLTVV.

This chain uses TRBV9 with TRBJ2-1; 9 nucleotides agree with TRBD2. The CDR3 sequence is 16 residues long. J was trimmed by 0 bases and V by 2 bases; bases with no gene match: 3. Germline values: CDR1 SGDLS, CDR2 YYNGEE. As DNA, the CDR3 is TGTGCCAGCAGCGTTCCTAGCGGGACCTCCTACAATGAGCAGTTCTTC. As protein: CASSVPSGTSYNEQFF. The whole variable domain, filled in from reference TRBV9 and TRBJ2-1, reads DSGVTQTPKHLITATGQRVTLRCSPRSGDLSVYWYQQSLDQGLQFLIQYYNGEERAKGNILERFSAQQFPDLHSELNLSSLELGDSALYFCASSVPSGTSYNEQFFGPGTRLTVL.

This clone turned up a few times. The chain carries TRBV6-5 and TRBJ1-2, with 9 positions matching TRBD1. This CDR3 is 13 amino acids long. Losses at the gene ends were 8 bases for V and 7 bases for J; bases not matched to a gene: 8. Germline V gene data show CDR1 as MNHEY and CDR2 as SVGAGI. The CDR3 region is CASASTGGGGYTF. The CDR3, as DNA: TGTGCCAGCGCCTCGACAGGGGGGGGTGGCTACACCTTC.

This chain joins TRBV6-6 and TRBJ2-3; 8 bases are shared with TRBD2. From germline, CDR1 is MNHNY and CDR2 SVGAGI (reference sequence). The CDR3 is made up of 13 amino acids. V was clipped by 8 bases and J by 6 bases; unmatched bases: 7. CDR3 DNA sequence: TGTGCCAGCGGCCCTCCGGGGGGGGATACGCAGTATTTT. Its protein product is CASGPPGGDTQYF.

CDR3 sequence (DNA): TGCGCCAGCAGCTCGGACAGGGCGGACGGGGAGCTGTTTTTT. Encoded protein: CASSSDRADGELFF. The V and J genes are TRBV5-1 and TRBJ2-2; 8 bases align to TRBD1. The ends lost 3 bases at V and 7 bases at J; junction bases unmatched: 5. This CDR3 comprises 14 residues. Germline CDR1 reads SGHRS; CDR2 reads YFSETQ. The variable domain in full, completed from reference TRBV5-1 and TRBJ2-2, reads KAGVTQTPRYLIKTRGQQVTLSCSPISGHRSVSWYQQTPGQGLQFLFEYFSETQRNKGNFPGRFSGRQFSNSRSEMNVSTLELGDSALYLCASSSDRADGELFFGEGSRLTVL.

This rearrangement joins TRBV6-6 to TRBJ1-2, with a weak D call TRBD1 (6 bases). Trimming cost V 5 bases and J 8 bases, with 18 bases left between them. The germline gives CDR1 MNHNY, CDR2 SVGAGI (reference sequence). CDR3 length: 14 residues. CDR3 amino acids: CASSPGGSGSGYTF. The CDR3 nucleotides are TGTGCCAGCAGTCCGGGGGGCTCCGGAAGCGGCTACACCTTC.

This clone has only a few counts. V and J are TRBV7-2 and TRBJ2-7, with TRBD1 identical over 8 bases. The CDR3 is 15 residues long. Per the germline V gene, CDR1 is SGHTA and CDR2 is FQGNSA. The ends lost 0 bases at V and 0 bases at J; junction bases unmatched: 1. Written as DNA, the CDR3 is TGTGCCAGCAGCTTAGCCGGACAGGGCTCCTACGAGCAGTACTTC. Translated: CASSLAGQGSYEQYF. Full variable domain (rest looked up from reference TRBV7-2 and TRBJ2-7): GAGVSQSPSNKVTEKGKDVELRCDPISGHTALYWYRQSLGQGLEFLIYFQGNSAPDKSGLPSDRFSAERTGGSVSTLTIQRTQQEDSAVYLCASSLAGQGSYEQYFGPGTRLTVT.

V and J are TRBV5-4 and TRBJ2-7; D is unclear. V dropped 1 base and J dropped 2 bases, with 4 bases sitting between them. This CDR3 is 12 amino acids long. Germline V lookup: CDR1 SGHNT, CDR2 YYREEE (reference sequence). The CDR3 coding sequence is TGTGCCAGCAGCTTGTCTACCTACGAGCAGTACTTC. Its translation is CASSLSTYEQYF. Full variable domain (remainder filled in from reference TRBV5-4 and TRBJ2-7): ETGVTQSPTHLIKTRGQQVTLRCSSQSGHNTVSWYQQALGQGPQFIFQYYREEENGRGNFPPRFSGLQFPNYSSELNVNALELDDSALYLCASSLSTYEQYFGPGTRLTVT.

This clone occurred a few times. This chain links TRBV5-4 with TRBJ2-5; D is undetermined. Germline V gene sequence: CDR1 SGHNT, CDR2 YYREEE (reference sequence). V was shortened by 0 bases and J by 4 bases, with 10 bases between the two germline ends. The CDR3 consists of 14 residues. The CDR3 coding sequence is TGTGCCAGCAGCTTGGCCGCGCGTGCAGAGACCCAGTACTTC. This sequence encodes CASSLAARAETQYF. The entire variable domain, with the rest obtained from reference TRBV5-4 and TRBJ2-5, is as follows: ETGVTQSPTHLIKTRGQQVTLRCSSQSGHNTVSWYQQALGQGPQFIFQYYREEENGRGNFPPRFSGLQFPNYSSELNVNALELDDSALYLCASSLAARAETQYFGPGTRLLVL.

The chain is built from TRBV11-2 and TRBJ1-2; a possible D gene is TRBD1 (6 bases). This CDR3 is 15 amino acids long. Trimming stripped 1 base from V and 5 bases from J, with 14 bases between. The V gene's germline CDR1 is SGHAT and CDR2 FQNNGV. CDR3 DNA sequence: TGTGCCAGCAGCTTAGGGCCGGGACAACTGTATGGCTACACCTTC. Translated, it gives CASSLGPGQLYGYTF.

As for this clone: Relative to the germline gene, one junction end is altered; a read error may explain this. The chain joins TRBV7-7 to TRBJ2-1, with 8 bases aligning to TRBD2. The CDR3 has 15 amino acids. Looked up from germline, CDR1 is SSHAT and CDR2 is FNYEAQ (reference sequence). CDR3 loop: CASSSGTSSYNEQFF. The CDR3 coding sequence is TGTGCTAGCAGCTCGGGGACTAGCTCCTACAATGAGCAGTTCTTC.

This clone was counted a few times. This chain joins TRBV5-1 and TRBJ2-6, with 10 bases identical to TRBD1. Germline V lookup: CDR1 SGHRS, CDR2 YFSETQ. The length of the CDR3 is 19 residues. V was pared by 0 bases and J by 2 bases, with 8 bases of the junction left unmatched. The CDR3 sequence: CASSLEGDRGFTGANVLTF. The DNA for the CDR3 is TGCGCCAGCAGCTTGGAGGGGGACAGGGGATTCACTGGGGCCAACGTCCTGACTTTC.

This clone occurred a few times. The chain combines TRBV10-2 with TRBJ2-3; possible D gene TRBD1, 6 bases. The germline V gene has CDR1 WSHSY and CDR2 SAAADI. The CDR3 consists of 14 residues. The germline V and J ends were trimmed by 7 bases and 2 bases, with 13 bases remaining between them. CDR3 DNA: TGCGCCAGCAAAACAGGGATCAACACAGATACGCAGTATTTT. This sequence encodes CASKTGINTDTQYF.

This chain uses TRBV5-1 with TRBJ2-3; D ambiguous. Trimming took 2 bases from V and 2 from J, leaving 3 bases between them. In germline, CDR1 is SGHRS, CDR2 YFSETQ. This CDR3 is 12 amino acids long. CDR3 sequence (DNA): TGCGCCAGCAGCTTCAACACAGATACGCAGTATTTT. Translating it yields CASSFNTDTQYF.

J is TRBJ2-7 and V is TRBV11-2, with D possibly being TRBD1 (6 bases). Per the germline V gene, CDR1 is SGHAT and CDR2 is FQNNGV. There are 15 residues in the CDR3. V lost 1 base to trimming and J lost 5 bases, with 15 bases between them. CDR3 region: CASSLVAGQSHEQYF. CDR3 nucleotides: TGTGCCAGCAGCTTAGTGGCCGGACAGTCCCACGAGCAGTACTTC. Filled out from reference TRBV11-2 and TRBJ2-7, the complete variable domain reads EAGVAQSPRYKIIEKRQSVAFWCNPISGHATLYWYQQILGQGPKLLIQFQNNGVVDDSQLPKDRFSAERLKGVDSTLKIQPAKLEDSAVYLCASSLVAGQSHEQYFGPGTRLTVT.

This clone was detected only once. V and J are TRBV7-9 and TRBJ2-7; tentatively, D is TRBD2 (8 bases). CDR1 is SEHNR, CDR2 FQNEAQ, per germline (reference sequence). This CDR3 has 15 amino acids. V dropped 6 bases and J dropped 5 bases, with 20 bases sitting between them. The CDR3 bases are TGTGCCAGCAGGATAGGGGGCGGGAGGCCCCACGAGCAGTACTTC. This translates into CASRIGGGRPHEQYF.

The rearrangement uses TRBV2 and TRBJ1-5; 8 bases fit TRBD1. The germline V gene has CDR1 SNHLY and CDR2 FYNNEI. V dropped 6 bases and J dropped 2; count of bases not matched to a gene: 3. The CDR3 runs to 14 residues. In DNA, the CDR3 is TGTGCCAGCAGCCAGGGGGCAGGCAATCAGCCCCAGCATTTT. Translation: CASSQGAGNQPQHF.

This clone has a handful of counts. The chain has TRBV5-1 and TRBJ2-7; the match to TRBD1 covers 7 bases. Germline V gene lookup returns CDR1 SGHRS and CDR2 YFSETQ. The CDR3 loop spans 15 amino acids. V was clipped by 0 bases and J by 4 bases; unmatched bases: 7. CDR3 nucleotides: TGCGCCAGCAGCTTGGATGGGACAGATCTTTACGAGCAGTACTTC. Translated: CASSLDGTDLYEQYF.

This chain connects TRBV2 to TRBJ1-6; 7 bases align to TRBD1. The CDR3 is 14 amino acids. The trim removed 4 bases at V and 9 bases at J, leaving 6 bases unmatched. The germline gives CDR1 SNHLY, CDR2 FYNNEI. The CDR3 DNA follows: TGTGCCAGCAGTGTTACAGGGGTAGGTTCACCCCTCCACTTT. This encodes CASSVTGVGSPLHF.

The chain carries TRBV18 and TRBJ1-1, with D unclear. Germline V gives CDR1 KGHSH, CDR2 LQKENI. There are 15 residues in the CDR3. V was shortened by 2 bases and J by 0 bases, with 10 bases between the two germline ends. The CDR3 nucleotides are TGTGCCAGCTCACCAAAGGAGCACATGAACACTGAAGCTTTCTTT. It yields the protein CASSPKEHMNTEAFF.